A single sample is the source of the 27 T cell receptor beta chains below, sequenced in a study of blood T cell repertoires in COVID-19. Data came from immunoSEQ multiplex PCR; TCRdb stores just in-frame clones and leaves some out. The sample lists a few hundred thousand clones, around 83% seen once, with more than 6.5% in the top ten. Input material: PBMCs or T cells enriched from blood (not recorded which). Receptor source: a woman in her fifties or sixties who had been exposed to COVID-19.

This clone has only one observation. This rearrangement joins TRBV6-2 or TRBV6-3 to TRBJ2-1, with TRBD1 as a possible D gene (5 bases). Germline V lookup: CDR1 MNHEY, CDR2 SVGEGT. This CDR3 has 15 amino acids. Trimming removed 0 bases at V and 9 bases at J, with 15 bases between. The CDR3 coding sequence is TGTGCCAGCAGTTACTCGAGGCAGGGTAGTACTGAGCAGTTCTTC. It is translated as CASSYSRQGSTEQFF.

This clone was counted between two and nine times. This chain joins TRBV30 and TRBJ2-1, with TRBD2 matching 9 bases. After removal of 5 bases from V and 5 bases from J, the junction contained 10 bases not matched to a gene. This CDR3 comprises 15 residues. Per germline, CDR1 GTSNPN and CDR2 SVGIG (reference sequence). The CDR3 DNA sequence: TGTGCCTGGGGAAAGGGACTAGCCAATCACAATGAGCAGTTCTTC. Translated, it gives CAWGKGLANHNEQFF.

The gene calls are TRBV6-1 and TRBJ1-5; D is perhaps TRBD1 (5 bases). Trimming shortened V by 3 bases and J by 4 bases, and 16 bases separated the two germline ends. Germline V gives CDR1 MNHNS, CDR2 SASEGT. The CDR3 length is 16 residues. CDR3 residues: CASSDGHSLGNQPQHF. The CDR3 region has the DNA TGTGCCAGCAGTGACGGACACTCGCTAGGAAATCAGCCCCAGCATTTT.

The CDR3 region has the DNA TGTGCCAGCAGCCCTACAGGGAACCCTAACTATGGCTACACCTTC. Translating it yields CASSPTGNPNYGYTF. The chain joins TRBV7-2 to TRBJ1-2; maybe TRBD1 (6 bases). Trimming cost V 5 bases and J 0 bases, with 13 bases left between them. CDR3 length: 15 residues. Per the germline V gene, CDR1 is SGHTA and CDR2 is FQGNSA. The full variable domain, rest sourced from reference TRBV7-2 and TRBJ1-2, is GAGVSQSPSNKVTEKGKDVELRCDPISGHTALYWYRQSLGQGLEFLIYFQGNSAPDKSGLPSDRFSAERTGGSVSTLTIQRTQQEDSAVYLCASSPTGNPNYGYTFGSGTRLTVV.

This clone has a single count. The chain carries TRBV5-1 and TRBJ1-2; D gene ambiguous. The V and J ends lost 0 bases and 4 bases respectively, with 10 bases between them. The germline V gene encodes CDR1 SGHRS and CDR2 YFSETQ. The CDR3 spans 14 residues. The CDR3: CASSLDGPLYGYTF. The CDR3 nucleotides read TGCGCCAGCAGCTTGGATGGGCCCCTCTATGGCTACACCTTC.

The rearrangement links TRBV6-5 to TRBJ2-3; 10 nucleotides align to TRBD1. The V segment lost 6 bases and the J segment 5 bases; nucleotides outside the gene matches: 8. The CDR3 totals 15 residues. Germline V lookup: CDR1 MNHEY, CDR2 SVGAGI. CDR3 sequence (DNA): TGTGCCAGCAGGCCTTCCGGGACAGGGGTAGATACGCAGTATTTT. Protein product: CASRPSGTGVDTQYF.

This chain links TRBV5-4 with TRBJ2-1, with 13 bases matching TRBD2. The CDR3 has 16 residues. The germline CDR1 and CDR2 sequences are SGHNT and YYREEE (reference sequence). V trimming: 4 bases; J trimming: 7 bases; junction bases outside the gene matches: 8. The CDR3: CASSAGLAGAANEQFF. In DNA, the CDR3 is TGTGCCAGCAGCGCAGGACTAGCGGGGGCCGCGAATGAGCAGTTCTTC.

The chain joins TRBV5-4 to TRBJ1-1, with unresolved D. This CDR3 is 14 amino acids long. CDR1 and CDR2 from the germline V gene are SGHNT and YYREEE (reference sequence). Trimming removed 4 bases at V and 4 bases at J, with 14 bases between. The CDR3 DNA reads as TGTGCCAGCAGCCTGGGAATTCCGGGCACTGAAGCTTTCTTT. This gives the protein CASSLGIPGTEAFF.

The J gene is TRBJ2-2, the V gene TRBV2; D uncertain. With 6 bases removed from V and 2 bases from J, the gap between germline ends came to 10 bases. CDR1 and CDR2 from the germline V gene are SNHLY and FYNNEI. This CDR3 has 14 amino acids. The CDR3 DNA sequence: TGTGCCAGCAGAACTGCGCCTAACACCGGGGAGCTGTTTTTT. This encodes CASRTAPNTGELFF.

The J gene is TRBJ1-1, the V gene TRBV3-1 (or the pseudogene TRBV3-2), with 7 positions matching TRBD1. After removal of 4 bases from V and 8 bases from J, the junction contained 10 bases not matched to a gene. This CDR3 region has 14 residues. Germline CDR1 and CDR2: LGHDT and YNNKEL (reference sequence). The CDR3 region is CASSLLASRGEAFF. The CDR3, as DNA: TGTGCCAGCAGCCTCTTGGCAAGCAGGGGGGAAGCTTTCTTT.

The chain joins TRBV7-9 to TRBJ2-5; 7 nucleotides align to TRBD1. Germline V CDR1 and CDR2: SEHNR, FQNEAQ (reference sequence). The ends lost 0 bases at V and 5 bases at J; junction bases unmatched: 3. This CDR3 comprises 14 residues. CDR3 loop: CASSLADREETQYF. CDR3 DNA sequence: TGTGCCAGCAGCTTAGCCGACAGGGAGGAGACCCAGTACTTC.

The CDR3 coding sequence is TGTGCCAGCAGCTGGGGTAGGGCGGGGGGCACCGGGGAGCTGTTTTTT. It is translated as CASSWGRAGGTGELFF. V usage is TRBV7-2 and J usage is TRBJ2-2, with 8 bases that match TRBD2. CDR1 is SGHTA and CDR2 is FQGNSA in the germline V gene. J lost 4 bases, V lost 4 bases, and 8 bases had no gene match. This CDR3 contains 16 residues. The variable domain in full, with the rest retrieved from reference TRBV7-2 and TRBJ2-2, is GAGVSQSPSNKVTEKGKDVELRCDPISGHTALYWYRQSLGQGLEFLIYFQGNSAPDKSGLPSDRFSAERTGGSVSTLTIQRTQQEDSAVYLCASSWGRAGGTGELFFGEGSRLTVL.

This clone turned up a few times. The rearrangement joins TRBV25-1 to TRBJ1-1; 7 bases fit TRBD1. The CDR3 runs 15 residues. The trim removed 4 bases at V and 5 bases at J, leaving 10 bases unmatched. Per the germline V gene, CDR1 is MGHDK and CDR2 is SYGVNS. The CDR3 is CASSAATGKRTEAFF. CDR3 DNA: TGTGCCAGCAGTGCCGCGACAGGGAAAAGGACTGAAGCTTTCTTT.

The rearrangement uses TRBV18 and TRBJ2-5, with TRBD1 as a possible D gene (5 bases). Trimming removed 6 bases at V and 4 bases at J, with 18 bases between. The germline gives CDR1 KGHSH, CDR2 LQKENI. The CDR3 length is 15 residues. The CDR3 bases are TGTGCCAGCTCTTACGACGCAGGGCCGGGAGAGACCCAGTACTTC. It yields the protein CASSYDAGPGETQYF.

A single count supports this clone. The rearrangement joins TRBV2 to TRBJ2-3; possibly TRBD2 for D (6 bases). The CDR3 is 12 residues long. Trimming pared 8 bases from V and 7 bases from J, leaving 13 bases between. Germline CDR1 is SNHLY and CDR2 is FYNNEI. The CDR3 coding sequence is TGTGCCAGCTCTCAGGAGGGTAATACGCAGTATTTT. Its translation is CASSQEGNTQYF.

The chain is built from TRBV5-4 and TRBJ1-4; maybe TRBD1 (5 bases). V was clipped by 0 bases and J by 7 bases, with 10 bases between them. This CDR3 is built from 14 residues. Germline V CDR1 and CDR2: SGHNT, YYREEE (reference sequence). DNA for the CDR3: TGTGCCAGCAGCTTGGGAAGGGGCGGTGAAAAACTGTTTTTT. The encoded protein is CASSLGRGGEKLFF.

The genes are TRBV4-2 and TRBJ2-3, with TRBD2 matching over 7 bases. The CDR3 spans 17 residues. Germline V lookup: CDR1 LGHNA, CDR2 YNFKEQ. Losses at the gene ends were 0 bases for V and 3 bases for J; bases not matched to a gene: 9. CDR3 in amino acids: CASSQDHGEGRTDTQYF. The CDR3 region has the DNA TGTGCCAGCAGCCAAGACCACGGGGAGGGAAGGACAGATACGCAGTATTTT.

CDR3 in DNA: TGTGCCTTAAAATGGGACAGGGGGCTACATATAAATGGCTACACCTTC. This sequence encodes CALKWDRGLHINGYTF. The chain recombines TRBV7-3 with TRBJ1-2, with TRBD1 matching over 12 bases. The V segment lost 11 bases and the J segment 6 bases; nucleotides outside the gene matches: 16. Germline V gives CDR1 SGHTA, CDR2 FQGTGA. This CDR3 is built from 16 residues. Combining the CDR3 with reference TRBV7-3 and TRBJ1-2 gives the whole variable domain GAGVSQTPSNKVTEKGKYVELRCDPISGHTALYWYRQSLGQGPEFLIYFQGTGAADDSGLPNDRFFAVRPEGSVSTLKIQRTERGDSAVYLCALKWDRGLHINGYTFGSGTRLTVV.

The chain combines TRBV20-1 with TRBJ1-3; D is ambiguous. Per germline, CDR1 DFQATT and CDR2 SNEGSKA (reference sequence). The germline V and J ends were trimmed by 3 bases and 0 bases, with 12 bases remaining between them. This CDR3 is built from 15 residues. DNA of the CDR3: TGCAGTGCTAGTCCTCCGTTGAGCTCTGGAAACACCATATATTTT. It is translated as CSASPPLSSGNTIYF.

The chain combines TRBV11-2 with TRBJ2-6, with a weak D call TRBD2 (5 bases). The CDR3 contains 15 residues. Trimming pared 5 bases from V and 2 bases from J, leaving 10 bases between. The germline V gene has CDR1 SGHAT and CDR2 FQNNGV. The CDR3 spells CASSNQEAGANVLTF. In DNA, the CDR3 is TGTGCCAGCAGCAACCAGGAGGCTGGGGCCAACGTCCTGACTTTC.

This clone was seen only once. The V call is TRBV19, the J call TRBJ2-7; 10 positions agree with TRBD1. With 3 bases clipped from V and 4 bases from J, the junction kept 3 bases outside the gene matches. Germline V gene data show CDR1 as LNHDA and CDR2 as SQIVND (reference sequence). CDR3 length: 14 residues. DNA for the CDR3: TGTGCCAGTAGTATTGGGACAGGGGTTTACGAGCAGTACTTC. It encodes CASSIGTGVYEQYF.

The chain employs TRBV11-2 and TRBJ1-1; D might be TRBD1 (6 bases). V lost 5 bases and J lost 9, with 19 bases in between. The CDR3 contains 14 residues. CDR1 is SGHAT, CDR2 FQNNGV, per germline. CDR3 residues: CASSPFLGAKKAFF. CDR3 nucleotides: TGTGCCAGCAGCCCCTTCTTGGGGGCTAAAAAAGCTTTCTTT.

The rearrangement links TRBV6-1 to TRBJ1-1; D remains ambiguous. Per germline, CDR1 MNHNS and CDR2 SASEGT. The V end was cut by 2 bases, the J end by 10 bases, with 5 bases between. CDR3 length equals 10 residues. Here the CDR3 reads CASSEISAFF. Here the CDR3 DNA reads TGTGCCAGCAGTGAAATATCAGCTTTCTTT.

CDR3: CASSQVGGHGYGYTF. The CDR3 coding sequence is TGTGCCAGCAGCCAAGTCGGGGGGCATGGCTATGGCTACACCTTC. This chain joins TRBV4-2 and TRBJ1-2, with D possibly being TRBD1 (6 bases). The length of the CDR3 is 15 residues. Looked up from germline, CDR1 is LGHNA and CDR2 is YNFKEQ. V lost 1 base and J 4 bases, leaving 13 bases between the germline ends.

The chain couples TRBV6-6 to TRBJ2-7; D possibly corresponds to TRBD2 (6 bases). CDR3 length equals 17 residues. V shed 5 bases and J shed 0 bases, with 20 bases lying between them. Germline loops: CDR1 MNHNY, CDR2 SVGAGI (reference sequence). The chain's CDR3 is CASSQRGSGIPSYEQYF. The CDR3 coding sequence is TGTGCCAGCAGTCAGCGCGGTAGCGGTATTCCCTCCTACGAGCAGTACTTC.

The CDR3 DNA sequence: TGTGCCAGCATTCCCGACCCGGGCGGGACTGAAGCTTTCTTT. Its translation is CASIPDPGGTEAFF. The V call is TRBV2, the J call TRBJ1-1; D not certain. Trimming removed 7 bases from V and 5 bases from J, with 17 bases in between. Germline loops: CDR1 SNHLY, CDR2 FYNNEI. This CDR3 is 14 amino acids long.

This clone came up a few times. This chain joins TRBV6-5 and TRBJ1-6; a possible D gene is TRBD1 (5 bases). Germline CDR1 MNHEY, CDR2 SVGAGI. The CDR3 totals 15 residues. V dropped 4 bases and J dropped 9 bases, with 16 bases sitting between them. The DNA of the CDR3 is TGTGCCAGCAGTTCTAACTCGGGGGAAATTTCACCCCTCCACTTT. This translates into CASSSNSGEISPLHF.